This record looks at one TCR beta chain sequence and its context. The target antigen is unknown. The data originate from a study of shared clonotypes between healthy human individuals. General study points: In this cohort, only blood was sampled, and tissue repertoires likely differ. The genetic and exposure-history diversity represented was limited by few donors.

Using roughly 200 ng DNA, approximately 30,000 T cell genomes, the sorted-subset replicate PCRs were run. Here immunoSEQ multiplex PCR was the method, and the copy in TCRdb shows in-frame clones only, minus some. The data contain roughly 1,800,000 clones, just under 95% of them singletons. Naive CD8 cells lacked CD45RO, underwent positive selection for CCR7 and left out terminally differentiated effector memory CD45RA+ cells. Adult donors, all healthy and HIV-negative, had no recent acute infections or vaccinations. The specimen sequenced was naive CD8+ T cells sorted from blood. The sequence derives from a man younger than 35 in good health.

This chain's CDR3 is CATSRGGLGYEQYF. The CDR3 region has the DNA TGTGCCACCAGCAGAGGCGGGTTGGGCTACGAGCAGTACTTC. V usage is TRBV15 and J usage is TRBJ2-7; D is perhaps TRBD2 (5 bases). The V gene's germline CDR1 is LNHNV and CDR2 YYDKDF (reference sequence). CDR3 length equals 14 residues. Deletions cut 1 base from V and 3 bases from J, with 10 bases between.